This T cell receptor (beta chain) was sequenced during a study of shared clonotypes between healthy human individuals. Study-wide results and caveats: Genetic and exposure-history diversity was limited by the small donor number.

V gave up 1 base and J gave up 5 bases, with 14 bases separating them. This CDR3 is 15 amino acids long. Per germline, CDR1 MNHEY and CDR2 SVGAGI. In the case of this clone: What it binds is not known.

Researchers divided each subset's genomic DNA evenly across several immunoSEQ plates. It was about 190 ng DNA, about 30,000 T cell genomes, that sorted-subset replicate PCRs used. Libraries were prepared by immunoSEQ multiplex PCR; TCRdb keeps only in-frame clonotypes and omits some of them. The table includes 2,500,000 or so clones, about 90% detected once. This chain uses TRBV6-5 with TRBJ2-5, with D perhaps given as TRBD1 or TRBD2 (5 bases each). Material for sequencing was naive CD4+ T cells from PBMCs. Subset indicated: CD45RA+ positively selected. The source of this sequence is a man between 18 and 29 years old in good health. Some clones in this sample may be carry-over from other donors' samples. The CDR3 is CASSYLAGSGETQYF. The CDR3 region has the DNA TGTGCCAGCAGTTACTTAGCAGGGTCGGGGGAGACCCAGTACTTC.